The 24 T cell receptor beta chains below were found in one sample sequenced in a study of post-analysis software for immune sequencing data. These receptors lack a known antigen. Unique molecular identifiers tagged the TCR beta cDNA libraries. Each CDR3 protein is one row after TCRdb ran MiXCR on the PCR reads. The table includes 650,000 to 850,000 distinct CDR3 sequences, approximately 57% detected once. Points from the study as a whole: About 5 TRBV segments occurring more often in patients than controls included TRBV5-6, TRBV5-1 and TRBV20-1.

Sequences were obtained from blood. Every receptor here comes from a girl aged 5 to 17 with multiple sclerosis.

This chain connects TRBV12-3 or TRBV12-4 to TRBJ2-7; D may be TRBD1 (6 bases). With 3 bases removed from V and 3 bases from J, the gap between germline ends came to 12 bases. This CDR3 is built from 14 residues. CDR3 region: CASSFRTDFYEQYF. The DNA of the CDR3 is TGTGCCAGCAGTTTCCGGACAGATTTCTACGAGCAGTACTTC.

This chain links TRBV29-1 with TRBJ1-2; 7 nucleotides align to TRBD1. Germline values: CDR1 SQVTM, CDR2 ANQGSEA. V dropped 4 bases and J dropped 2; count of bases not matched to a gene: 10. The CDR3 consists of 15 residues. CDR3 sequence (DNA): TGCAGCGTTGCCGGGGGGCACAGGGGAAACTATGGCTACACCTTC. Translating it yields CSVAGGHRGNYGYTF.

This clonotype was seen a handful of times. The chain combines TRBV7-9 with TRBJ1-2; no clear D gene. CDR1 and CDR2 (germline): SEHNR, FQNEAQ (reference sequence). There are 14 residues in the CDR3. Trimming stripped 1 base from V and 4 bases from J, with 10 bases between. CDR3 sequence reads: CASSLVPSVYGYTF. In nucleotides, the CDR3 is TGTGCCAGCAGCTTAGTCCCATCAGTCTATGGCTACACCTTC.

This sequence joins TRBV4-1 and TRBJ1-1; perhaps TRBD1 as D (5 bases). This CDR3 comprises 15 residues. V shed 0 bases and J shed 5 bases, with 13 bases lying between them. Per germline, CDR1 MGHRA and CDR2 YSYEKL. CDR3 sequence: CASSQDGSGATEAFF. The CDR3 bases are TGCGCCAGCAGCCAAGATGGGTCCGGGGCGACTGAAGCTTTCTTT.

In its sample, this clonotype was seen a few times. V is TRBV20-1 and J is TRBJ1-2; 9 bases map to TRBD1. V shed 5 bases, J shed 5 bases, and the junction held 15 bases outside the gene matches. CDR3 size: 16 residues. In germline, CDR1 is DFQATT, CDR2 SNEGSKA (reference sequence). The CDR3: CSAAQSWTGVMYGYTF. CDR3 DNA sequence: TGCAGTGCTGCCCAAAGCTGGACAGGGGTGATGTATGGCTACACCTTC.

The chain employs TRBV5-1 and TRBJ2-3; D uncertain. V was trimmed by 0 bases and J by 10 bases, leaving 15 bases between them. From germline, CDR1 is SGHRS and CDR2 YFSETQ. The CDR3 is 14 amino acids. The CDR3 spells CASSLAKGPLAQYF. The CDR3 DNA is TGCGCCAGCAGCTTGGCGAAGGGTCCCTTGGCGCAGTATTTT.

The J gene is TRBJ2-2, the V gene TRBV7-2, with D uncertain. The CDR3 is 15 amino acids. Germline lookup yields CDR1 SGHTA and CDR2 FQGNSA. V gave up 1 base and J gave up 1 base, with 7 bases separating them. The CDR3 nucleotides are TGTGCCAGCAGCTTAGGGCCAGGGAACACCGGGGAGCTGTTTTTT. This translates into CASSLGPGNTGELFF.

The chain uses TRBV30 and TRBJ1-6; no clear D. Germline V gene lookup returns CDR1 GTSNPN and CDR2 SVGIG (reference sequence). The length of the CDR3 is 12 residues. V was pared by 8 bases and J by 1 base, with 6 bases between. CDR3 sequence: CATGSYNSPLHF. The DNA of the CDR3 is TGTGCCACTGGGTCCTATAATTCACCCCTCCACTTT.

The chain has TRBV29-1 and TRBJ1-5; D gene ambiguous. CDR3 length equals 12 residues. With 5 bases removed from V and 6 bases from J, the gap between germline ends came to 11 bases. CDR1 and CDR2 from the germline V gene are SQVTM and ANQGSEA. This CDR3 reads CSVKGSGQPQHF. CDR3 nucleotides: TGCAGCGTTAAAGGTAGCGGTCAGCCCCAGCATTTT.

The V call is TRBV9, the J call TRBJ2-5, with D uncertain. From germline, CDR1 is SGDLS and CDR2 YYNGEE. With 0 bases removed from V and 5 bases from J, the gap between germline ends came to 11 bases. The CDR3 runs 14 residues. CDR3: CASSVDPGRETQYF. In DNA, the CDR3 is TGTGCCAGCAGCGTAGATCCGGGCAGGGAGACCCAGTACTTC.

This clonotype was observed a handful of times. The V and J genes are TRBV29-1 and TRBJ2-7, with 7 bases lining up with TRBD1. Germline V gene data show CDR1 as SQVTM and CDR2 as ANQGSEA. The V and J ends lost 7 bases and 1 base, in that order; junction bases with no gene match: 7. The CDR3 extends over 13 amino acids. DNA for the CDR3: TGCAGCGGCGGCAGGGGGAAATCCTACGAGCAGTACTTC. Translation: CSGGRGKSYEQYF.

The chain couples TRBV27 to TRBJ2-1; 9 nucleotides match TRBD1. The CDR3 has 14 amino acids. Germline V lookup: CDR1 MNHEY, CDR2 SMNVEV (reference sequence). The V and J ends lost 5 bases and 7 bases, in that order; junction bases with no gene match: 6. CDR3 sequence reads: CASSGDRGYNEQFF. In DNA form, the CDR3 reads TGTGCCAGCAGTGGAGACAGGGGGTATAATGAGCAGTTCTTC.

This chain uses TRBV4-2 with TRBJ2-3, with D possibly matching TRBD2 (6 bases). The V gene's germline CDR1 is LGHNA and CDR2 YNFKEQ. The CDR3 is 15 residues long. Trimming removed 1 base from V and 2 bases from J, with 10 bases in between. Here the CDR3 DNA reads TGTGCCAGCAGCCAAGTCGGCGGGGACACAGATACGCAGTATTTT. This translates into CASSQVGGDTDTQYF.

J is TRBJ2-4 and V is TRBV6-1; D uncertain. The DNA matches TRBJ2-7 better at its end, which makes the J call doubtful. The CDR3 is made up of 12 amino acids. Germline assignment: CDR1 MNHNS and CDR2 SASEGT. This chain's CDR3 is CAIYGPPYEQYF. As DNA, the CDR3 is TGTGCCATCTATGGACCGCCCTACGAGCAGTACTTC.

V and J are TRBV7-2 and TRBJ2-5, with a possible D match to TRBD1 (6 bases). The last part of the DNA fits TRBJ2-7 better; the J call may be wrong. The CDR3 has 14 amino acids. Germline V CDR1 and CDR2: SGHTA, FQGNSA. The CDR3 loop is CASSRNRVSYEQYF. The CDR3 nucleotides read TGTGCCAGCAGCCGGAACAGGGTGTCCTACGAGCAGTACTTC.

This clonotype came up a few times. This CDR3 is CASSQEPLRSSETQYF. The CDR3 region has the DNA TGTGCCAGCAGCCAAGAACCCCTTAGGAGCTCTGAGACCCAGTACTTC. The V call is TRBV4-2, the J call TRBJ2-5; D gene unclear. The CDR3 is made up of 16 amino acids. Germline CDR1 and CDR2: LGHNA and YNFKEQ. Trimming shortened V by 0 bases and J by 5 bases, and 16 bases separated the two germline ends.

V usage is TRBV9 and J usage is TRBJ2-1, with 9 positions matching TRBD2. CDR1 SGDLS and CDR2 YYNGEE come from the germline V gene. Unmatched junction bases numbered 6, after V lost 2 bases and J lost 6 bases. The CDR3 runs to 15 residues. CDR3 DNA sequence: TGTGCCAGCAGCGTGGGCCCTAGCGGGATCAATGAGCAGTTCTTC. This codes for CASSVGPSGINEQFF.

The table lists this clonotype with a count of one. CDR3: CATSSSGGTNEKLFF. CDR3 nucleotides: TGTGCCACCAGCTCGTCAGGGGGGACTAATGAAAAACTGTTTTTT. The V call is TRBV15, the J call TRBJ1-4; TRBD1 aligns across 7 bases. The V gene end was trimmed by 5 bases and the J gene end by 2 bases; junction bases not matched to a gene: 5. The CDR3 is made up of 15 amino acids. Germline V CDR1 and CDR2: LNHNV, YYDKDF (reference sequence). The variable domain in full, completed from reference TRBV15 and TRBJ1-4, reads DAMVIQNPRYQVTQFGKPVTLSCSQTLNHNVMYWYQQKSSQAPKLLFHYYDKDFNNEADTPDNFQSRRPNTSFCFLDIRSPGLGDTAMYLCATSSSGGTNEKLFFGSGTQLSVL.

With respect to this clonotype: A single base separates this from a much larger clone, so it may be a read error. The chain couples TRBV19 to TRBJ2-7, with 8 bases fitting TRBD2. Trimming at V came to 2 bases and at J to 7 bases, leaving 10 bases not matched to a gene. The CDR3 consists of 15 residues. The germline CDR1 and CDR2 sequences are LNHDA and SQIVND (reference sequence). CDR3 bases: TGTGCCAGTAGTATACTAGCGGGCTCCTACAATGAGCAGTACTTC. It codes for CASSILAGSYNEQYF.

The chain employs TRBV7-9 and TRBJ2-7; TRBD1 aligns across 7 bases. After removal of 1 base from V and 0 bases from J, the junction contained 3 bases not matched to a gene. Germline V gene sequence: CDR1 SEHNR, CDR2 FQNEAQ (reference sequence). The CDR3 has 15 residues. The CDR3 is CASSLEQGNSYEQYF. In DNA form, the CDR3 reads TGTGCCAGCAGCTTAGAACAGGGGAACTCCTACGAGCAGTACTTC.

The chain employs TRBV19 and TRBJ2-7, with 14 bases identical to TRBD2. V was clipped by 5 bases and J by 1 base; unmatched bases: 16. CDR3 length: 20 residues. Looked up from germline, CDR1 is LNHDA and CDR2 is SQIVND (reference sequence). Here the CDR3 DNA reads TGTGCCAGTAGTGCCCGCCTGACTAGCGGGAGGGCCTCGGGGTCCTACGAGCAGTACTTC. Translation: CASSARLTSGRASGSYEQYF.

This sequence joins TRBV4-1 and TRBJ1-5; 10 bases align to TRBD1. The CDR3 length is 18 residues. J lost 5 bases, V lost 0 bases, and 10 bases had no gene match. CDR1 and CDR2 from the germline V gene are MGHRA and YSYEKL. The DNA for the CDR3 is TGCGCCAGCAGCCAAGATAACGACAGGGGGCGTAAGGATCAGCCCCAGCATTTT. Translated: CASSQDNDRGRKDQPQHF.

This sequence joins TRBV5-1 and TRBJ2-3; 7 bases are shared with TRBD1. The germline V gene encodes CDR1 SGHRS and CDR2 YFSETQ. The ends lost 4 bases at V and 1 base at J; junction bases unmatched: 15. The CDR3 runs 18 residues. CDR3 region: CASSPGQVSLWGTDTQYF. CDR3 coding DNA: TGCGCCAGCAGCCCTGGACAGGTCTCGCTATGGGGCACAGATACGCAGTATTTT.

V usage is TRBV10-3 and J usage is TRBJ2-7, with D possibly matching TRBD2 (6 bases). Gene TRBJ2-5 matches the end of the DNA better, so the J call may be wrong. This CDR3 has 13 amino acids. Germline values: CDR1 ENHRY, CDR2 SYGVKD. CDR3 amino acids: CAISGRGEETQYF. The CDR3, as DNA: TGTGCCATCAGTGGGCGGGGTGAAGAGACCCAGTACTTC.